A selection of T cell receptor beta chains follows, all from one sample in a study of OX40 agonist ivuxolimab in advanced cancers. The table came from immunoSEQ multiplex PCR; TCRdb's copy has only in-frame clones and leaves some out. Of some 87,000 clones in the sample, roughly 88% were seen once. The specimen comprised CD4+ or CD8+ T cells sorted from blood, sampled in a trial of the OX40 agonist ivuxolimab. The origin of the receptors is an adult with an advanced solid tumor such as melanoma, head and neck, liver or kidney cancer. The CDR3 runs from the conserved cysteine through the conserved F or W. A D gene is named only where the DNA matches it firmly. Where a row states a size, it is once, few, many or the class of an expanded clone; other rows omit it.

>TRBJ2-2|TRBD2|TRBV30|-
TGTGCCTGGAGTGTAATTTTAGCGGGAGTCGCCGGGGAGCTGTTTTTT
CAWSVILAGVAGELFF
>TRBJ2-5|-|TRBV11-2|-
TGTGCCAGCAGCTTAAGGGGGTTGGGGGGTCAAGAGACCCAGTACTTC
CASSLRGLGGQETQYF
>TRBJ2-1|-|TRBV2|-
TGTGCCAGCAGTAGTTACAATGAGCAGTTCTTC
CASSSYNEQFF
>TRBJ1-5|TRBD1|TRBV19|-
TGTGCCAGTAGTATGGGCGACAGGGGCGGTCAGCCCCAGCATTTT
CASSMGDRGGQPQHF
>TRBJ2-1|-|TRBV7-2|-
TGTGCCAGCAGCCCGGGACTCACACAGGCAATGCAGCAGTTCTTC
CASSPGLTQAMQQFF
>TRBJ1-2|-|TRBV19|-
TGTGCCAGTAGTATTCGGGATAACTATGGCTACACCTTC
CASSIRDNYGYTF
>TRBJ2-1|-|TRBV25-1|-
TGTGCCAGCGCCCCCTCCTACAATGAGCAGTTCTTC
CASAPSYNEQFF
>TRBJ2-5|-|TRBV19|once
TGTGCCAGTAGTACTGGGAGGACCCAGTACTTC
CASSTGRTQYF
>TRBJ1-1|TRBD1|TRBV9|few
TGTGCCAGCAGCCTAACTGACAGGGGGGCCACTGAAGCTTTCTTT
CASSLTDRGATEAFF
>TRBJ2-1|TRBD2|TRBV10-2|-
TGCGCCAGCAGAACCCTAGCGGGAGACTACAATGAGCAGTTCTTC
CASRTLAGDYNEQFF
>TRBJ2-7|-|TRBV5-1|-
TGCGCCATCCCCTCTGGGGGCAACTCCTACGAGCAGTACTTC
CAIPSGGNSYEQYF
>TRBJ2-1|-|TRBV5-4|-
TGTGCCAGCAGCTTACAGGGTAACCCCTCCAATGAGCAGTTCTTC
CASSLQGNPSNEQFF
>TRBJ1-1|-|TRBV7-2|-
TGTGCCAGCAGCTCTCAGACAGGCACTGAAGCTTTCTTT
CASSSQTGTEAFF
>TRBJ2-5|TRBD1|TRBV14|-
TGTGCCAGCAGCAAGCGCCCGACAGGGAGAGAGACCCAGTACTTC
CASSKRPTGRETQYF
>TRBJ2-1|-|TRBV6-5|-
TGTGCCAGCAGCCAGAGCGGTAGCTCCTACAATGAGCAGTTCTTC
CASSQSGSSYNEQFF
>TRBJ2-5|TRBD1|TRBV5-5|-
TGTGCCAGCAGCTCGACAGGACAGGGGAGAGTGACCCAGTACTTC
CASSSTGQGRVTQYF
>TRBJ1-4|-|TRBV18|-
TGTGCCAGCTCCCAGAGGGACCCAACTAATGAAAAACTGTTTTTT
CASSQRDPTNEKLFF
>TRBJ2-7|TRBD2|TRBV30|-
TGTGCCTGGAGTTACGGGACTAGCGTTAACGAGCAGTACTTC
CAWSYGTSVNEQYF
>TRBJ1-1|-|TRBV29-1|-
TGCAGCGTTAAACAGGGAGGGAACACTGAAGCTTTCTTT
CSVKQGGNTEAFF
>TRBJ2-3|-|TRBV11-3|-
TGTGCCAGCAGCCCGGGTCGGGATACGCAGTATTTT
CASSPGRDTQYF
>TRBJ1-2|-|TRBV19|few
TGTGCCAGTAGTAGAGGGGTTGGGGGCTACACCTTC
CASSRGVGGYTF
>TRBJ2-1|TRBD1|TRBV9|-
TGTGCCAGCAGGCCGCCGGGACAGGGGTACAATGAGCAGTTCTTC
CASRPPGQGYNEQFF
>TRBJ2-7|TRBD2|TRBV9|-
TGTGCCAGCAGCCCCGCCAGCGGGAGGGCCGGCGAGCAGTACTTC
CASSPASGRAGEQYF
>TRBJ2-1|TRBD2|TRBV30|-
TGTGCCTGGAGTGTTCCTAGCGGACACAATGAGCAGTTCTTC
CAWSVPSGHNEQFF
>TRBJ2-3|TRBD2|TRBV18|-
TGTGCCAGCTCATCCGCCGGGACTAGGGGGTCAGATACGCAGTATTTT
CASSSAGTRGSDTQYF
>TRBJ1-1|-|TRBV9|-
TGTGCCAGCAGCGCGAGAAACACTGAAGCTTTCTTT
CASSARNTEAFF